Below, 27 T cell receptor beta chains from the same sample are listed, as sequenced in a study of blood T cell repertoires in COVID-19. Only in-frame clones appear in the TCRdb table, and some are missing; sequencing was by immunoSEQ multiplex PCR. Among some 320,000 clones listed, about 85% were seen once. Sequencing input: PBMCs or T cells enriched from blood (not recorded which). These TCRs come from a woman aged 25 to 39 who had been exposed to COVID-19.

This chain links TRBV9 with TRBJ1-2; 7 bases are shared with TRBD1. Germline CDR1 is SGDLS and CDR2 is YYNGEE. J gave up 4 bases and V 4 bases, and 7 bases lay outside the gene matches. The CDR3 consists of 14 residues. This chain's CDR3 is CASSITGESYGYTF. DNA of the CDR3: TGTGCCAGCAGCATTACAGGGGAATCCTATGGCTACACCTTC.

V and J are TRBV28 and TRBJ1-4; 10 bases match TRBD1. CDR3 length: 15 residues. The germline V gene has CDR1 MDHEN and CDR2 SYDVKM. V gave up 4 bases and J gave up 7 bases; unmatched junction bases: 6. The CDR3: CASSSGGQGGEKLFF. Written as DNA, the CDR3 is TGTGCCAGCAGTTCCGGCGGACAGGGGGGTGAAAAACTGTTTTTT.

The genes are TRBV5-1 and TRBJ1-2; D ambiguous. The ends were cut back, 2 bases at V and 3 bases at J, with 11 bases in the middle. CDR1 is SGHRS, CDR2 YFSETQ, per germline. The CDR3 is made up of 14 amino acids. CDR3 residues: CASSFAQAYYGYTF. CDR3 coding DNA: TGCGCCAGCAGCTTCGCTCAGGCATACTATGGCTACACCTTC.

This chain joins TRBV30 and TRBJ2-4; D is unclear. The CDR3 has 13 residues. CDR1 and CDR2 from the germline V gene are GTSNPN and SVGIG (reference sequence). V lost 2 bases to trimming and J lost 6 bases, with 11 bases between them. The CDR3 region is CAWSMAFTNIQYF. The CDR3 DNA is TGTGCCTGGAGTATGGCTTTCACAAACATTCAGTACTTC.

This clone was recorded a few times. This chain joins TRBV3-1 (or the pseudogene TRBV3-2) and TRBJ2-1; 7 positions match TRBD2. Germline-derived CDR1 and CDR2 are LGHDT and YNNKEL (reference sequence). The CDR3 spans 17 residues. The V and J ends lost 3 bases and 0 bases, in that order; junction bases with no gene match: 8. The CDR3 spells CASSHYQAGTSYNEQFF. Here the CDR3 DNA reads TGTGCCAGCAGCCATTACCAAGCGGGGACCTCCTACAATGAGCAGTTCTTC.

V gene TRBV4-1 combines with J gene TRBJ1-5; 12 bases fit TRBD1. The CDR3 extends over 18 amino acids. The V gene's germline CDR1 is MGHRA and CDR2 YSYEKL. Unmatched junction bases numbered 12, after V lost 6 bases and J lost 3 bases. The CDR3 bases are TGCGCCAGCAGACCCGGGACAGGGGGCGTAGGTTACAATCAGCCCCAGCATTTT. Its translation: CASRPGTGGVGYNQPQHF.

The chain recombines TRBV11-3 with TRBJ1-6; D unclear. Trimming removed 7 bases at V and 8 bases at J, with 12 bases between. From germline, CDR1 is SGHNT and CDR2 YENEEA. The CDR3 spans 13 residues. CDR3: CASIHPGDSPLHF. The CDR3 bases are TGTGCCAGCATCCACCCCGGGGATTCACCCCTCCACTTT.

This clone was picked up a small number of times. The V and J genes are TRBV14 and TRBJ2-2; 9 bases align to TRBD2. Germline loops: CDR1 SGHDN, CDR2 FVKESK. The CDR3 consists of 17 residues. The trim removed 3 bases at V and 6 bases at J, leaving 11 bases unmatched. Here the CDR3 reads CASSHPSPAGGSGELFF. The CDR3 nucleotides are TGTGCCAGCAGCCACCCTTCCCCAGCGGGAGGTTCCGGGGAGCTGTTTTTT.

The gene calls are TRBV28 and TRBJ1-3, with TRBD1 matching over 8 bases. This CDR3 is built from 15 residues. Trimming at V came to 4 bases and at J to 3 bases, leaving 5 bases not matched to a gene. Germline V gives CDR1 MDHEN, CDR2 SYDVKM. CDR3 sequence reads: CASSSAGGSGNTIYF. CDR3 in DNA: TGTGCCAGCAGTTCGGCAGGGGGCAGTGGAAACACCATATATTTT.

DNA of the CDR3: TGTGCCAGCAGCTGGGACTCTACTACCGAGCAGTACTTC. It encodes CASSWDSTTEQYF. The chain links TRBV5-4 to TRBJ2-7; possible D gene TRBD2, 6 bases. CDR1 is SGHNT, CDR2 YYREEE, per germline (reference sequence). CDR3 size: 13 residues. V was cut by 3 bases and J by 6 bases, with 13 bases left in between.

This sequence joins TRBV5-1 and TRBJ2-7; no definite D call. Germline assignment: CDR1 SGHRS and CDR2 YFSETQ. Trimming stripped 1 base from V and 3 bases from J, with 8 bases between. The CDR3 is 13 amino acids. CDR3 DNA: TGCGCCAGCAGCTTGTGGCAGGACTACGAGCAGTACTTC. This gives the protein CASSLWQDYEQYF. Supplemented by reference TRBV5-1 and TRBJ2-7, the full variable domain reads KAGVTQTPRYLIKTRGQQVTLSCSPISGHRSVSWYQQTPGQGLQFLFEYFSETQRNKGNFPGRFSGRQFSNSRSEMNVSTLELGDSALYLCASSLWQDYEQYFGPGTRLTVT.

This clone was seen a single time. This chain connects TRBV2 to TRBJ1-2; a weak D match, TRBD1 (5 bases). V shed 6 bases and J shed 4 bases, with 12 bases lying between them. This CDR3 spans 13 amino acids. Germline V gene data show CDR1 as SNHLY and CDR2 as FYNNEI. CDR3 coding DNA: TGTGCCAGCAGGAAAGGGGTCGGCTATGGCTACACCTTC. Translation: CASRKGVGYGYTF.

V usage is TRBV10-3 and J usage is TRBJ2-2, with D possibly matching TRBD2 (7 bases). The V end lost 3 bases, the J end lost 4 bases, and 15 bases lay between the germline ends. The CDR3 length is 16 residues. Germline lookup yields CDR1 ENHRY and CDR2 SYGVKD. The CDR3 nucleotides are TGTGCCATCAGTGAAATGGCGGGGGCGGGCACCGGGGAGCTGTTTTTT. Translated, it gives CAISEMAGAGTGELFF.

The chain links TRBV19 to TRBJ2-7; D is unclear. V lost 3 bases and J 2 bases, leaving 11 bases between the germline ends. The CDR3 has 14 residues. Per germline, CDR1 LNHDA and CDR2 SQIVND (reference sequence). CDR3 coding DNA: TGTGCCAGTAGTATGTCACAGCACCCCTACGAGCAGTACTTC. This sequence encodes CASSMSQHPYEQYF.

This chain links TRBV28 with TRBJ2-5, with 10 bases that match TRBD2. Germline V gene sequence: CDR1 MDHEN, CDR2 SYDVKM. The V gene end was trimmed by 2 bases and the J gene end by 5 bases; junction bases not matched to a gene: 5. The CDR3 runs 15 residues. The CDR3 DNA follows: TGTGCCAGCAGTTTAAGAGCGGGAGGGGGTGAGACCCAGTACTTC. Amino acids: CASSLRAGGGETQYF.

The chain uses TRBV3-1 (or the pseudogene TRBV3-2) and TRBJ1-1; TRBD1 agrees at 7 bases. The V and J ends lost 5 bases and 7 bases, in that order; junction bases with no gene match: 10. This CDR3 is 14 amino acids long. Germline loops: CDR1 LGHDT, CDR2 YNNKEL (reference sequence). DNA of the CDR3: TGTGCCAGCAGCGCCGGGACAGCATCAGGTGAAGCTTTCTTT. Its protein is CASSAGTASGEAFF.

J is TRBJ1-1 and V is TRBV13, with D perhaps TRBD1 (6 bases). Germline CDR1 PRHDT, CDR2 FYEKMQ (reference sequence). CDR3 length equals 13 residues. The V end lost 3 bases, the J end lost 5 bases, and 10 bases lay between the germline ends. Here the CDR3 DNA reads TGTGCCAGCAGCTTTAACAGGGAAACTGAAGCTTTCTTT. Translating it yields CASSFNRETEAFF.

The chain carries TRBV24-1 and TRBJ2-7; D remains unclear. V lost 8 bases, J lost 4 bases, and 17 bases lay in between. There are 14 residues in the CDR3. Germline V gene data show CDR1 as KGHDR and CDR2 as SFDVKD. The CDR3 loop is CATNHRSTRYEQYF. Here the CDR3 DNA reads TGTGCCACCAATCACAGAAGCACCCGATACGAGCAGTACTTC.

Only one count was recorded for this clone. The chain carries TRBV30 and TRBJ2-7; maybe TRBD2 (5 bases). The CDR3 consists of 12 residues. The germline V gene has CDR1 GTSNPN and CDR2 SVGIG (reference sequence). The germline V and J ends were trimmed by 1 base and 4 bases, with 8 bases remaining between them. CDR3 sequence (DNA): TGTGCCTGGAGTGCGGACTTTTACGAGCAGTACTTC. Translation gives CAWSADFYEQYF.

The J gene is TRBJ1-2, the V gene TRBV28, with TRBD1 as a possible D gene (5 bases). The CDR3 is made up of 13 amino acids. The V gene lost 7 bases and the J gene lost 2 bases, with 11 bases spanning the gap. Germline V gene lookup returns CDR1 MDHEN and CDR2 SYDVKM. CDR3 region: CASISPGNYGYTF. As DNA, the CDR3 is TGTGCCAGCATCTCCCCAGGGAACTATGGCTACACCTTC.

This chain uses TRBV28 with TRBJ2-7; 9 bases are shared with TRBD1. Germline CDR1 MDHEN, CDR2 SYDVKM. This CDR3 is 14 amino acids long. V shed 10 bases and J 9 bases; nucleotides not matched to a gene: 16. The CDR3 coding sequence is TGTGCCACCAATCCATCCGGGACAGGGTTCCCGCAGTACTTC. This codes for CATNPSGTGFPQYF. The variable domain in full, completed from reference TRBV28 and TRBJ2-7, reads DVKVTQSSRYLVKRTGEKVFLECVQDMDHENMFWYRQDPGLGLRLIYFSYDVKMKEKGDIPEGYSVSREKKERFSLILESASTNQTSMYLCATNPSGTGFPQYFGPGTRLTVT.

The genes are TRBV3-1 (or the pseudogene TRBV3-2) and TRBJ1-1, with D tentatively TRBD1 (6 bases). Looked up from germline, CDR1 is LGHDT and CDR2 is YNNKEL (reference sequence). The CDR3 has 12 amino acids. Trimming removed 5 bases from V and 7 bases from J, with 11 bases in between. Here the CDR3 reads CASSSGAFEAFF. Here the CDR3 DNA reads TGTGCCAGCAGCTCAGGGGCGTTTGAAGCTTTCTTT.

The chain joins TRBV19 to TRBJ1-4; D remains ambiguous. Deletions cut 5 bases from V and 8 bases from J, with 12 bases between. The CDR3 extends over 13 amino acids. Germline CDR1 reads LNHDA; CDR2 reads SQIVND (reference sequence). DNA of the CDR3: TGTGCCAGTAGTCAGAGGCTTGGGGAAAAACTGTTTTTT. This gives the protein CASSQRLGEKLFF.

The V call is TRBV19, the J call TRBJ2-1, with a weak D call TRBD2 (6 bases). The CDR3 length is 18 residues. V lost 8 bases and J 2 bases, leaving 25 bases between the germline ends. From germline, CDR1 is LNHDA and CDR2 SQIVND (reference sequence). The CDR3 nucleotides are TGTGCCAGTCAATCAGGCGCCCTAGCGACTGACACCTACAATGAGCAGTTCTTC. Translating it yields CASQSGALATDTYNEQFF.

This clone was seen a single time. The rearrangement joins TRBV4-1 to TRBJ2-6, with a possible D match to TRBD1 (6 bases). Germline V CDR1 and CDR2: MGHRA, YSYEKL. This CDR3 region has 15 residues. V was clipped by 1 base and J by 2 bases, with 6 bases between them. CDR3 sequence reads: CASSQAGAGANVLTF. The CDR3 region has the DNA TGCGCCAGCAGCCAAGCAGGGGCTGGGGCCAACGTCCTGACTTTC.

This clone occurred a few times. This chain uses TRBV9 with TRBJ1-2; D is unresolved. The CDR3 sequence is 19 residues long. V gave up 1 base and J gave up 6 bases, with 28 bases separating them. CDR1 is SGDLS and CDR2 is YYNGEE in the germline V gene. This CDR3 is CASSVSILSRQAVKDGYTF. The CDR3 DNA sequence: TGTGCCAGCAGCGTATCGATCCTCTCTCGTCAGGCCGTGAAGGATGGCTACACCTTC.

V and J are TRBV5-1 and TRBJ2-7; TRBD2 matches 7 bases. V lost 2 bases, J lost 5 bases, and 7 bases stayed unmatched. Germline values: CDR1 SGHRS, CDR2 YFSETQ. The CDR3 totals 14 residues. The CDR3, as DNA: TGCGCCAGCAGCTTCCGCGGGAGCTCGGACGAGCAGTACTTC. This encodes CASSFRGSSDEQYF.